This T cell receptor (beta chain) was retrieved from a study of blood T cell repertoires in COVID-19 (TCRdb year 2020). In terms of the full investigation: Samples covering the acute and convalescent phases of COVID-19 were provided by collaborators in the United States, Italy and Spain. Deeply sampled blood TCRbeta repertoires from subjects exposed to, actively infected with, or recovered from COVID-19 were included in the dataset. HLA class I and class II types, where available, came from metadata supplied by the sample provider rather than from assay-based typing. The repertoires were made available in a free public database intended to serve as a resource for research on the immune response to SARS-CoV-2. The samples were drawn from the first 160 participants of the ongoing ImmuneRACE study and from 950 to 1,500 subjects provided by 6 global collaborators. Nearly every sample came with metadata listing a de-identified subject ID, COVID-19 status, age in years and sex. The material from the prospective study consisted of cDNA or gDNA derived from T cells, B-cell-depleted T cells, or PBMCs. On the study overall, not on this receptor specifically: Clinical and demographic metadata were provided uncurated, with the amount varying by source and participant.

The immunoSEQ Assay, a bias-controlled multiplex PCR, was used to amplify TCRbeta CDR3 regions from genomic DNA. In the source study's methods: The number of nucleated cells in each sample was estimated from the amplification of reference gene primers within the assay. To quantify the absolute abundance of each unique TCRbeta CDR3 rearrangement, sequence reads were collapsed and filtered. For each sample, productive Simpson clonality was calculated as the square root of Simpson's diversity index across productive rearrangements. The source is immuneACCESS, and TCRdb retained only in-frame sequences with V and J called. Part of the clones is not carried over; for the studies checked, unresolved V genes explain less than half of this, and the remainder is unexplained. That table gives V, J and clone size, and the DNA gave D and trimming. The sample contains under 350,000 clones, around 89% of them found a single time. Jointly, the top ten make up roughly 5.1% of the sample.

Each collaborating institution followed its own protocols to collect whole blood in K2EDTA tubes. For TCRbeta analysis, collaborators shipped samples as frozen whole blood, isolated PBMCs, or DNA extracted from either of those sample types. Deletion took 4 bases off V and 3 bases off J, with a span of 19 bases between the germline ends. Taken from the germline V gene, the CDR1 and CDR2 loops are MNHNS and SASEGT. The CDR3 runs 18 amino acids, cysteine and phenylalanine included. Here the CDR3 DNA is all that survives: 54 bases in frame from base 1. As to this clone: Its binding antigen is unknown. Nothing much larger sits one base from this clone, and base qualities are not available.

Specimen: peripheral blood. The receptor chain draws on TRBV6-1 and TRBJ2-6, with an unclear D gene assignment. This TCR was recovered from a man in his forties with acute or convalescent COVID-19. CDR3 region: CASSGAEMLQFGANVLTF. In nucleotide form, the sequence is TGTGCCAGCAGTGGTGCCGAGATGCTACAGTTTGGGGCCAACGTCCTGACTTTC.